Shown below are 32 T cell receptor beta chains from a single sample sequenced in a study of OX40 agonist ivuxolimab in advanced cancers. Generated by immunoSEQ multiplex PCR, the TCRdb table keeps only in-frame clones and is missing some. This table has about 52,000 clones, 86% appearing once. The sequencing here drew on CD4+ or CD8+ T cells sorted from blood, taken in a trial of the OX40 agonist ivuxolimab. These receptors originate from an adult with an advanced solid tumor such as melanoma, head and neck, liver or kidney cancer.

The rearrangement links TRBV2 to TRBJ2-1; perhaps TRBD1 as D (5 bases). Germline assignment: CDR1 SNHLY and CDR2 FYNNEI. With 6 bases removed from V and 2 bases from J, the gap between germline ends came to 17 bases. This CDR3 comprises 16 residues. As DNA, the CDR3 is TGTGCCAGCAGCCAAACGGACATTCCCGCCTACAATGAGCAGTTCTTC. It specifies CASSQTDIPAYNEQFF.

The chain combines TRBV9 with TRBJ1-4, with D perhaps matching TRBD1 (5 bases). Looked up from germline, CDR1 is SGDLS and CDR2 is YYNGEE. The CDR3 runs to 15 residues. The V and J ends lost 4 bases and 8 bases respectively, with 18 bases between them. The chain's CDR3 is CASSSEGGVGEKLFF. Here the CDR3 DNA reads TGTGCCAGCAGCTCAGAGGGAGGGGTAGGCGAAAAACTGTTTTTT.

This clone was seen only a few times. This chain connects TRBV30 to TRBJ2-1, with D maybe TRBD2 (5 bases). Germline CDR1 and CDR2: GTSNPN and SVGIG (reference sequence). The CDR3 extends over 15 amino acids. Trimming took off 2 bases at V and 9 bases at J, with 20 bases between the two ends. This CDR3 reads CAWSPRTGKNTEQFF. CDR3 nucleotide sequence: TGTGCCTGGAGTCCGCGGACGGGGAAGAACACTGAGCAGTTCTTC. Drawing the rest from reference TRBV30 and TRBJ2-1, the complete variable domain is SQTIHQWPATLVQPVGSPLSLECTVEGTSNPNLYWYRQAAGRGLQLLFYSVGIGQISSEVPQNLSASRPQDRQFILSSKKLLLSDSGFYLCAWSPRTGKNTEQFFGPGTRLTVL.

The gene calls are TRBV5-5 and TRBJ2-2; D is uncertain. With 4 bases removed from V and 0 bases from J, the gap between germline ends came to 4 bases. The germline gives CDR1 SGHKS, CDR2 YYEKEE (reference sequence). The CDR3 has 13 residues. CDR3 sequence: CASSPSNTGELFF. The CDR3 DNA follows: TGTGCCAGCAGCCCATCGAACACCGGGGAGCTGTTTTTT.

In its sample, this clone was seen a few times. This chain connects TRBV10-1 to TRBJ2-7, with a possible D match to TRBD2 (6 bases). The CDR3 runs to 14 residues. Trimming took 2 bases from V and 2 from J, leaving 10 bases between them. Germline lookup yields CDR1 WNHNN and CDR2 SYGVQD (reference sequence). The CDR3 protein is CASSEGGNTYEQYF. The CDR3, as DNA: TGCGCCAGCAGTGAGGGGGGGAACACCTACGAGCAGTACTTC.

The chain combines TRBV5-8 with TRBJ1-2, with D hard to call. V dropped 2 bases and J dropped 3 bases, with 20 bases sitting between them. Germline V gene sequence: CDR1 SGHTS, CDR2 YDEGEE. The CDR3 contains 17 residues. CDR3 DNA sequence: TGTGCCAGCAGCTTTAGGAACGTTCCAGTGGGTTACTATGGCTACACCTTC. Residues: CASSFRNVPVGYYGYTF. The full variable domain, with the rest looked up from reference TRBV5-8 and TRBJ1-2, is EAGVTQSPTHLIKTRGQQATLRCSPISGHTSVYWYQQALGLGLQFLLWYDEGEERNRGNFPPRFSGRQFPNYSSELNVNALELEDSALYLCASSFRNVPVGYYGYTFGSGTRLTVV.

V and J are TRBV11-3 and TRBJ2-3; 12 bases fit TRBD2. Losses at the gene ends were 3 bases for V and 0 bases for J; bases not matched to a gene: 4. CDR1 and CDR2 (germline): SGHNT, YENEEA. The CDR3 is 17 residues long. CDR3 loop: CASSFSSGGASTDTQYF. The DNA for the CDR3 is TGTGCCAGCAGCTTCTCTAGCGGGGGGGCTAGCACAGATACGCAGTATTTT. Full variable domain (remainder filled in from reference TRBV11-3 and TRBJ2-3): EAGVVQSPRYKIIEKKQPVAFWCNPISGHNTLYWYLQNLGQGPELLIRYENEEAVDDSQLPKDRFSAERLKGVDSTLKIQPAELGDSAVYLCASSFSSGGASTDTQYFGPGTRLTVL.

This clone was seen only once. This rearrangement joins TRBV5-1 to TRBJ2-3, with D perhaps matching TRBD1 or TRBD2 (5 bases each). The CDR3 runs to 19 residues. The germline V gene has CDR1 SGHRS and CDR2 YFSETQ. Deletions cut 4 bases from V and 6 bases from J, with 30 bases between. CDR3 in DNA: TGCGCCAGCAGCATGGGGGTTATTACGGGCAAAGGGCGTGGGGATACGCAGTATTTT. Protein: CASSMGVITGKGRGDTQYF. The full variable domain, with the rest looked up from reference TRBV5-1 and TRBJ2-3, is KAGVTQTPRYLIKTRGQQVTLSCSPISGHRSVSWYQQTPGQGLQFLFEYFSETQRNKGNFPGRFSGRQFSNSRSEMNVSTLELGDSALYLCASSMGVITGKGRGDTQYFGPGTRLTVL.

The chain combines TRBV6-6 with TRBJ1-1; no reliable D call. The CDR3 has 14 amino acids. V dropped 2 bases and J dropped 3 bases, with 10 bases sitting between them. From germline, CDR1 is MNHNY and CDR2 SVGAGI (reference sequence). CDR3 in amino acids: CASSYQEIDTEAFF. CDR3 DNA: TGTGCCAGCAGTTACCAGGAAATCGACACTGAAGCTTTCTTT.

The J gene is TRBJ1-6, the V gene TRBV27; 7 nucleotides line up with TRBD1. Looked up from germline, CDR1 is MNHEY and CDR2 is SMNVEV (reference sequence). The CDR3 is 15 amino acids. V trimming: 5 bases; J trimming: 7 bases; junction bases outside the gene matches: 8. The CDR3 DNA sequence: TGTGCCAGCAGTACCGGGACAGTCCCAAATTCACCCCTCCACTTT. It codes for CASSTGTVPNSPLHF.

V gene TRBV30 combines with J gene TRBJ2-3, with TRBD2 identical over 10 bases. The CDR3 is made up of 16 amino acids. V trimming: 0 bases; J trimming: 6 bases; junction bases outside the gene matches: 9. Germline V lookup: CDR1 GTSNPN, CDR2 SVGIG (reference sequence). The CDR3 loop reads CAWSVRSAGGLDTQYF. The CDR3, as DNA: TGTGCCTGGAGTGTACGATCAGCGGGGGGGCTGGATACGCAGTATTTT.

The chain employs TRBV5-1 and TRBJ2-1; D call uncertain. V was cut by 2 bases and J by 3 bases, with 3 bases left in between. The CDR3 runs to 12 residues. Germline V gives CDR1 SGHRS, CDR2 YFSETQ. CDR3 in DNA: TGCGCCAGCAGCTTAAACTACAATGAGCAGTTCTTC. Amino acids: CASSLNYNEQFF.

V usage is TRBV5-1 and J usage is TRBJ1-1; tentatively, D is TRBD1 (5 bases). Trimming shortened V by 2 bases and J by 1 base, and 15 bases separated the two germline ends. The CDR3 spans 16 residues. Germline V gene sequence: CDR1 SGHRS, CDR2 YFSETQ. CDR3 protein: CASSFRGQGSNTEAFF. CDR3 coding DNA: TGCGCCAGCAGCTTCCGGGGCCAAGGTTCGAACACTGAAGCTTTCTTT.

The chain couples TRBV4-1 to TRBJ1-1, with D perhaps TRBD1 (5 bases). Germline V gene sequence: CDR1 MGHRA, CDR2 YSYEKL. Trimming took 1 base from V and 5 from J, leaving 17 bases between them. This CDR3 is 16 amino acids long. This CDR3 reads CASSQGQGLLLTEAFF. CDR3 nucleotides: TGCGCCAGCAGCCAAGGGCAGGGATTGTTGTTGACTGAAGCTTTCTTT.

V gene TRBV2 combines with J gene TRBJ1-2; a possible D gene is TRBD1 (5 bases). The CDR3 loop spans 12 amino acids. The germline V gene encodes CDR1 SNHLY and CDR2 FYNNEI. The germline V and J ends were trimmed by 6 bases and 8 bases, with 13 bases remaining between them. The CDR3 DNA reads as TGTGCCAGCAGAGGGGATGCCGAGGGCTACACCTTC. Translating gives CASRGDAEGYTF.

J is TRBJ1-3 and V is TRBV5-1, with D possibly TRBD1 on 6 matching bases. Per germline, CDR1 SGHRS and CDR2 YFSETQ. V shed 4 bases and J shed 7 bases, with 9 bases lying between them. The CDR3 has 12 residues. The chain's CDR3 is CASSQQGNTIYF. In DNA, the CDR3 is TGCGCCAGCAGCCAACAGGGCAACACCATATATTTT.

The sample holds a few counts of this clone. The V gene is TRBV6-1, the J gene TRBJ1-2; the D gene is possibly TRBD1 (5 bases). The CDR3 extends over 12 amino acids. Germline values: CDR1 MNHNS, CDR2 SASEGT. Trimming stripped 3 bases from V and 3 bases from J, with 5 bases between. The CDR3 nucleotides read TGTGCCAGCAGTGAGGGGGACTATGGCTACACCTTC. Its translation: CASSEGDYGYTF.

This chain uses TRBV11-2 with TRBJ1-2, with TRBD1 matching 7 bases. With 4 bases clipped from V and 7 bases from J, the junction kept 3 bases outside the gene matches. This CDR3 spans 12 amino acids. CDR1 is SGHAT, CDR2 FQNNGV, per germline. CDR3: CASSSTGRGYTF. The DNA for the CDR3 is TGTGCCAGCAGCTCGACAGGGCGTGGCTACACCTTC.

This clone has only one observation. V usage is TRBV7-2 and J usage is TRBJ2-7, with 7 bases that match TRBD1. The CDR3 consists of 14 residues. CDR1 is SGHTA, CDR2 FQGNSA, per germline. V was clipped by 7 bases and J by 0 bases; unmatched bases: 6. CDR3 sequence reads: CASNLQGNSYEQYF. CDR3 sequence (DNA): TGTGCCAGCAACCTACAGGGGAACTCCTACGAGCAGTACTTC. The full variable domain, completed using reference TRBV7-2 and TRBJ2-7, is GAGVSQSPSNKVTEKGKDVELRCDPISGHTALYWYRQSLGQGLEFLIYFQGNSAPDKSGLPSDRFSAERTGGSVSTLTIQRTQQEDSAVYLCASNLQGNSYEQYFGPGTRLTVT.

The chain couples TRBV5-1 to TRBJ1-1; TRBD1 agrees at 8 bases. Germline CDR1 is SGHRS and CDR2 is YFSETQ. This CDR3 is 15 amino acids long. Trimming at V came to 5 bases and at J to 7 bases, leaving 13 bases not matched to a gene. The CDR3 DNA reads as TGCGCCAGCAGTCCGAGGACAGGGAAGTTTGGTGAAGCTTTCTTT. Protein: CASSPRTGKFGEAFF.

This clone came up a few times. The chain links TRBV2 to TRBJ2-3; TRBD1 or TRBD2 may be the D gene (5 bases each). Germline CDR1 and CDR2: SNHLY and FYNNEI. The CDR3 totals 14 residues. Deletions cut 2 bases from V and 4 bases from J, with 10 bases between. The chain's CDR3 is CASSESGTADTQYF. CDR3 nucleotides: TGTGCCAGCAGTGAATCCGGGACCGCAGATACGCAGTATTTT.

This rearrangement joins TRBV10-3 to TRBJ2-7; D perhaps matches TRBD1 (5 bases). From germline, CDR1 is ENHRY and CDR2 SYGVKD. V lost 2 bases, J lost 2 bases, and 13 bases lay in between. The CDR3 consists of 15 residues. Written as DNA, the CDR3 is TGTGCCATCAGTGAGAGGGGTTCCTCCACCTACGAGCAGTACTTC. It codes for CAISERGSSTYEQYF.

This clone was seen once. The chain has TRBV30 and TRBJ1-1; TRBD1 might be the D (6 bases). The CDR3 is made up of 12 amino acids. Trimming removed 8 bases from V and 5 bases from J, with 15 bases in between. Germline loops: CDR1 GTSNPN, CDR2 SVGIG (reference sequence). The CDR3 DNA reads TGTGCCGGGACCAGGGGAGGAACTGAAGCTTTCTTT. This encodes CAGTRGGTEAFF. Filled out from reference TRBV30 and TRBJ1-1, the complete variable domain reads SQTIHQWPATLVQPVGSPLSLECTVEGTSNPNLYWYRQAAGRGLQLLFYSVGIGQISSEVPQNLSASRPQDRQFILSSKKLLLSDSGFYLCAGTRGGTEAFFGQGTRLTVV.

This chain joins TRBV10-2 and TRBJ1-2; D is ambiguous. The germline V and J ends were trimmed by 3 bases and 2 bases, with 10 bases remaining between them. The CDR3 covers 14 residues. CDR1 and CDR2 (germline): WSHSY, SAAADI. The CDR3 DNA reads TGCGCCAGCAGTGATCCGGGAACCAACTATGGCTACACCTTC. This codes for CASSDPGTNYGYTF.

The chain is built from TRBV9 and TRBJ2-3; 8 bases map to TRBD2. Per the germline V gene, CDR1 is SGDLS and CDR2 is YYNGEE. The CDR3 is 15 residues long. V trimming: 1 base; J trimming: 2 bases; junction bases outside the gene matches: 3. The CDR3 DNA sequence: TGTGCCAGCAGCGTATCGGGGGGGAACACAGATACGCAGTATTTT. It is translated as CASSVSGGNTDTQYF.

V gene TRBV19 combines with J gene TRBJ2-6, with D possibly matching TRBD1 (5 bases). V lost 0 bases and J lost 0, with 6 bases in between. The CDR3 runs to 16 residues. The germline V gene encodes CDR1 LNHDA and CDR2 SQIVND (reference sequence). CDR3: CASSIEDNSGANVLTF. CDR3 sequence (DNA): TGTGCCAGTAGTATAGAGGACAACTCTGGGGCCAACGTCCTGACTTTC.

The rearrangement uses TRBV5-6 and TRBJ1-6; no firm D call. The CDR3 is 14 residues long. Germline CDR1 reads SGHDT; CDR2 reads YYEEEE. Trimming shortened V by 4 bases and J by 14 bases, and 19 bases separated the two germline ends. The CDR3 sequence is CASSQPDTTGSLHF. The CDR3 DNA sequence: TGTGCCAGCAGCCAACCTGACACGACGGGTTCCCTCCACTTT.

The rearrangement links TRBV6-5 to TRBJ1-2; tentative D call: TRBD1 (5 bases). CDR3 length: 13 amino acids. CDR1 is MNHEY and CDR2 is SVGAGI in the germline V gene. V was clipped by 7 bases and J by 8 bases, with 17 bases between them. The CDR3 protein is CASKESAGGGYTF. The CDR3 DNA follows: TGTGCCAGCAAGGAATCAGCGGGGGGAGGCTACACCTTC.

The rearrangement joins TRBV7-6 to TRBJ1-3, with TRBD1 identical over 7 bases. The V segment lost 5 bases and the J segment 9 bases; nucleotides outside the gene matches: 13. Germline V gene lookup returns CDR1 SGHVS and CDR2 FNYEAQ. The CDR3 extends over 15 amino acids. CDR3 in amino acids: CASSETGTKRGTIYF. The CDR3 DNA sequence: TGTGCCAGCAGCGAGACAGGGACTAAACGTGGCACCATATATTTT.

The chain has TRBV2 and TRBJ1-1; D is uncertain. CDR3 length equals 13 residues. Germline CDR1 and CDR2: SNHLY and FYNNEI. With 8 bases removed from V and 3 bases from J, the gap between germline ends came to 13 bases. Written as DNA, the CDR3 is TGTGCCAGCCGGGGTGAGGGAGACACTGAAGCTTTCTTT. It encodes CASRGEGDTEAFF.

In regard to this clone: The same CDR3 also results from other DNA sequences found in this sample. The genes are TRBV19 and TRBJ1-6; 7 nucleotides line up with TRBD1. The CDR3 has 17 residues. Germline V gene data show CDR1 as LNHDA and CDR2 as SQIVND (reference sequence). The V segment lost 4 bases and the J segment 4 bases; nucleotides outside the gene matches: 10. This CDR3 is CASSTIPDRHYNSPLHF. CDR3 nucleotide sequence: TGTGCCAGTAGTACCATCCCGGACAGGCATTATAATTCACCCCTCCACTTT.

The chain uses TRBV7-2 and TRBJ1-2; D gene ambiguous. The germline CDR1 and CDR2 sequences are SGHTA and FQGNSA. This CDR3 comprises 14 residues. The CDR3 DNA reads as TGTGCAACCGTTAACAGCCGTTCTAACTATGGCTACACCTTC. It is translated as CATVNSRSNYGYTF.